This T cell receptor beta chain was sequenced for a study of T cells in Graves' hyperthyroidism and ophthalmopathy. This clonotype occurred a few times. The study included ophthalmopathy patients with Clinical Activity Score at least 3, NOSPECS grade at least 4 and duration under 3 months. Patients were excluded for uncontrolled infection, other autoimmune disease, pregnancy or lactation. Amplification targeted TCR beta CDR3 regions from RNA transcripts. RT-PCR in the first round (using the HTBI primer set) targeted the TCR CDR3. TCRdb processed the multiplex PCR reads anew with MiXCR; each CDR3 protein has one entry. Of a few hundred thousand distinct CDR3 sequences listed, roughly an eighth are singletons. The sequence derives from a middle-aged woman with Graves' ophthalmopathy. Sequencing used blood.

The CDR3 reads CASSLRDFYNEQFF. As DNA, the CDR3 is TGTGCCAGCAGCCTGCGGGACTTTTACAATGAGCAGTTCTTC. The rearrangement links TRBV3-1 to TRBJ2-1; D is possibly TRBD2 (6 bases). The V end was cut by 4 bases, the J end by 4 bases, with 11 bases between. This CDR3 region has 14 residues. Looked up from germline, CDR1 is LGHDT and CDR2 is YNNKEL (reference sequence).